The source of this T cell receptor (beta chain) is a study of blood T cell repertoires in COVID-19. Study-level information: Samples came from the United States, Italy and Spain, spanning acute and convalescent COVID-19. PBMCs, B-cell-depleted T cells, or T cells were the source of the cDNA or gDNA that made up the material.

CDR1 and CDR2 from the germline V gene are MNHNY and SVGAGI (reference sequence). Trimming shortened V by 5 bases and J by 4 bases, and 18 bases separated the two germline ends. This CDR3 comprises 15 residues. Sequencing was performed with immunoSEQ multiplex PCR; in TCRdb, only in-frame clones are kept and a portion is missing. The sample includes fewer than 200,000 clones, almost 85% of them seen just once. This receptor was identified in a middle-aged man who had recovered from COVID-19. The chain links TRBV6-6 to TRBJ2-7; D might be TRBD1 (6 bases). Material: peripheral blood. The CDR3 reads CASSTGQKAPYEQYF. CDR3 DNA sequence: TGTGCCAGCAGTACTGGACAGAAGGCCCCTTACGAGCAGTACTTC.